This T cell receptor beta chain originates from a study of cytomegalovirus exposure and HLA in healthy donors. CDR1 is SNHLY and CDR2 is FYNNEI in the germline V gene. The V end lost 8 bases, the J end lost 1 base, and 26 bases lay between the germline ends. The CDR3 contains 19 residues. Sequencing was performed with immunoSEQ multiplex PCR; in TCRdb, only in-frame clones are kept and a portion is missing. The sample lists 120,000 or so clones; around 90% were seen once. As for this clone: As yet, its antigen is unknown.

General study points: That first-cohort TCR clusters tended to co-occur in the roughly 130 validation repertoires was found in a later analysis.

The TCR comes from a woman between 18 and 29 years old in good health and CMV-seronegative. The sequenced sample consisted of PBMCs. The chain has TRBV2 and TRBJ2-2; perhaps TRBD1 as D (5 bases). The CDR3 DNA reads TGTGCCAGCCGCACGGAAGGGGCAGGCCCCCGAAGGAACACCGGGGAGCTGTTTTTT. This codes for CASRTEGAGPRRNTGELFF.